The entry below gives a single T cell receptor beta chain sequence along with its context. Original data processing: For nucleated cells, counts were estimated from reference gene primer amplification. The table came from immunoSEQ multiplex PCR; TCRdb's copy has only in-frame clones and leaves some out. V and J calls and clone size are given by that table; D and trimming were obtained from the DNA. The repertoire holds 230,000 or so clones, with approximately 84% as singletons. This CDR3 region has 13 residues. The V gene end was trimmed by 7 bases and the J gene end by 8 bases; junction bases not matched to a gene: 8. Germline lookup yields CDR1 MNHEY and CDR2 SMNVEV (reference sequence). These data belong to a study of blood T cell repertoires in COVID-19. At the level of the study: Acute and convalescent COVID-19 specimens originated in the United States, Italy and Spain. The cDNA or gDNA used as material had been derived from T cells, B-cell-depleted T cells, or PBMCs.

The sequenced material came from peripheral blood. The genes are TRBV27 and TRBJ2-1, with 7 bases matching TRBD1. The clonotype was recovered from a middle-aged man with active or convalescent COVID-19. The CDR3 is CASKRGLKDEQFF. CDR3 in DNA: TGTGCCAGCAAGAGGGGGCTAAAGGATGAGCAGTTCTTC.